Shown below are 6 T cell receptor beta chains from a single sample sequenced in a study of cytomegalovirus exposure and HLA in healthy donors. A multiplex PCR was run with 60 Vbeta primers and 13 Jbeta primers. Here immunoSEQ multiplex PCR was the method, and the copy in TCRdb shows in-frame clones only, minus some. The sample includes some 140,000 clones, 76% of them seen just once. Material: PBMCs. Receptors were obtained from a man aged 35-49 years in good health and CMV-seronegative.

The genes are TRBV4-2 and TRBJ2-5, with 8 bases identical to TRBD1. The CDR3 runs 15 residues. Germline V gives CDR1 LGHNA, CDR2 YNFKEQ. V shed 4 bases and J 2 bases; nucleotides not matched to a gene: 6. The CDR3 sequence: CASSRGQGDQETQYF. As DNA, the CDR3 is TGTGCCAGCAGCCGAGGACAGGGTGATCAAGAGACCCAGTACTTC.

CDR3 DNA: TGCGCCAGCAGCTTCGGAGACGCCTACGAGCAGTACTTC. Translation gives CASSFGDAYEQYF. The chain employs TRBV5-1 and TRBJ2-7; no reliable D call. The germline gives CDR1 SGHRS, CDR2 YFSETQ. The CDR3 totals 13 residues. Trimming removed 2 bases from V and 2 bases from J, with 8 bases in between.

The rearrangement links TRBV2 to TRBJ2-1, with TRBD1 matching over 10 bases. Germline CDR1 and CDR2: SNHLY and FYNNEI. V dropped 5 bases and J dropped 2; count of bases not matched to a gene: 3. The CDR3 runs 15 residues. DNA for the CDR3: TGTGCCAGCAGTTCGGACAGGGGGACCTACAATGAGCAGTTCTTC. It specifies CASSSDRGTYNEQFF.

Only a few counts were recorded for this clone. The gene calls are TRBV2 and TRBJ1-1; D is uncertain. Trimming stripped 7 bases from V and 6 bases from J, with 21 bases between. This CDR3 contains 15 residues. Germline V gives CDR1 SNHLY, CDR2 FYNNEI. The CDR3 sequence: CASKKDGPVSAEAFF. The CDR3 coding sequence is TGTGCCAGCAAAAAGGATGGACCCGTTAGCGCTGAAGCTTTCTTT.

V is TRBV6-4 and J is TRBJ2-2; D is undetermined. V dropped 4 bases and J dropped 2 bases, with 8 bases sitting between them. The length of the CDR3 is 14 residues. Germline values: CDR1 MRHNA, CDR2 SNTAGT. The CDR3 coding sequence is TGTGCCAGCAGTGGAGGCCAAAACACCGGGGAGCTGTTTTTT. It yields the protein CASSGGQNTGELFF.

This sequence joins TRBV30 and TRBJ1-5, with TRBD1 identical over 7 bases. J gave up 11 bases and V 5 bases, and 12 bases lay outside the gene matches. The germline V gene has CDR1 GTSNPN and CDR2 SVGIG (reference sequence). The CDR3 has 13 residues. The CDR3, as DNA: TGTGCCTGGGGGGACAGAGGCCTCCAGTCCCAGCATTTT. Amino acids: CAWGDRGLQSQHF.